Listed here are 25 T cell receptor beta chains from one sample, sequenced in a study of blood T cell repertoires in COVID-19. Sequencing used immunoSEQ multiplex PCR; TCRdb keeps in-frame clones, though not all of them. In the table there are around 190,000 clones, about 80% of which are singletons. The specimen was peripheral blood. These TCRs come from a woman aged 60-70 years with COVID-19, enrolled during active disease.

This chain links TRBV27 with TRBJ2-3; 8 bases agree with TRBD1. This CDR3 contains 15 residues. V lost 5 bases, J lost 3 bases, and 7 bases stayed unmatched. CDR1 is MNHEY and CDR2 is SMNVEV in the germline V gene (reference sequence). The CDR3 sequence is CASSQDRGQTDTQYF. Here the CDR3 DNA reads TGTGCCAGCAGTCAAGACAGGGGCCAAACAGATACGCAGTATTTT.

A word on this clone: At one end, the junction sequence differs from germline, possibly due to a read error. The chain carries TRBV6-5 and TRBJ2-1, with D uncertain. The CDR3 covers 11 residues. Looked up from germline, CDR1 is MNHEY and CDR2 is SVGAGI. CDR3 sequence (DNA): TGTGCCAGCAGTTACGACAAAGAGCAGTTCTTC. It codes for CASSYDKEQFF.

The chain joins TRBV9 to TRBJ1-1; 9 bases agree with TRBD1. CDR3 length: 14 residues. The germline CDR1 and CDR2 sequences are SGDLS and YYNGEE. V dropped 3 bases and J dropped 4; count of bases not matched to a gene: 4. Written as DNA, the CDR3 is TGTGCCAGCAGCGCGACGACAGGGGGCACTGAAGCTTTCTTT. Protein: CASSATTGGTEAFF.

V gene TRBV21-1 combines with J gene TRBJ1-5; the tabulated D call, TRBD1, remains unverified against the DNA. TRBV21-1 is a known pseudogene. This CDR3 comprises 15 residues. CDR3: CASSPRTGGSQPQHF. Here the CDR3 DNA reads TGTGCCAGCAGCCCCCGGACAGGGGGCAGTCAGCCCCAGCATTTT.

The chain is built from TRBV6-5 and TRBJ1-1; possibly TRBD1 for D (6 bases). From germline, CDR1 is MNHEY and CDR2 SVGAGI. The V end lost 2 bases, the J end lost 3 bases, and 13 bases lay between the germline ends. This CDR3 has 15 residues. The CDR3 DNA reads as TGTGCCAGCAGTTACCAAGGGCAGGGGTACACTGAAGCTTTCTTT. Protein sequence: CASSYQGQGYTEAFF.

The table lists this clone with a count of one. The chain employs TRBV19 and TRBJ2-7; the match to TRBD2 covers 11 bases. Trimming took 9 bases from V and 4 from J; bases not matched to a gene: 8. Germline-derived CDR1 and CDR2 are LNHDA and SQIVND (reference sequence). CDR3 length equals 14 residues. The CDR3 region has the DNA TGTGCCAGCGGACTAGCGGGCGCAAGGTACGAGCAGTACTTC. It yields the protein CASGLAGARYEQYF.

The chain combines TRBV5-6 with TRBJ2-1; 11 bases line up with TRBD2. Germline V gene data show CDR1 as SGHDT and CDR2 as YYEEEE. V dropped 6 bases and J dropped 4; count of bases not matched to a gene: 6. This CDR3 region has 15 residues. The chain's CDR3 is CASTAGTSGYNEQFF. The CDR3 nucleotides are TGTGCCAGCACCGCCGGGACTAGCGGTTACAATGAGCAGTTCTTC.

This sequence joins TRBV5-1 and TRBJ2-1, with a tentative D call TRBD2 (7 bases). V lost 0 bases, J lost 1 base, and 20 bases lay in between. Germline V gene sequence: CDR1 SGHRS, CDR2 YFSETQ. The CDR3 covers 19 residues. This CDR3 is CASSLDRVEGGRSYNEQFF. In DNA form, the CDR3 reads TGCGCCAGCAGCTTGGACCGGGTTGAGGGGGGGAGGTCCTACAATGAGCAGTTCTTC.

This chain joins TRBV5-4 and TRBJ2-7; TRBD1 aligns across 7 bases. The CDR3 covers 15 residues. Germline V CDR1 and CDR2: SGHNT, YYREEE (reference sequence). The V gene end was trimmed by 3 bases and the J gene end by 2 bases; junction bases not matched to a gene: 8. CDR3 DNA: TGTGCCAGCAGCTATTGGACAGGCAATACCTACGAGCAGTACTTC. Translating gives CASSYWTGNTYEQYF.

This rearrangement joins TRBV5-6 to TRBJ2-7; 8 bases line up with TRBD1. Trimming cost V 4 bases and J 2 bases; bases outside gene matches: 11. The CDR3 length is 16 residues. CDR1 and CDR2 (germline): SGHDT, YYEEEE. The CDR3 DNA reads as TGTGCCAGCAGCCCGACGGACAGGGCGCTTCCCTACGAGCAGTACGTC. Translation gives CASSPTDRALPYEQYV.

The chain carries TRBV2 and TRBJ2-7, with TRBD1 as a possible D gene (5 bases). The CDR3 contains 13 residues. Trimming took 7 bases from V and 5 from J, leaving 15 bases between them. From germline, CDR1 is SNHLY and CDR2 FYNNEI. The chain's CDR3 is CASTQEFPHEQYV. In DNA form, the CDR3 reads TGTGCCAGCACACAGGAGTTCCCCCACGAGCAGTACGTC.

The V gene is TRBV7-9, the J gene TRBJ2-3; TRBD1 might be the D (6 bases). Trimming removed 1 base at V and 4 bases at J, with 9 bases between. CDR3 length: 14 amino acids. Germline V gene data show CDR1 as SEHNR and CDR2 as FQNEAQ (reference sequence). The DNA for the CDR3 is TGTGCCAGCAGCTTAGAGCAGGGGCCAGATACGCAGTATTTT. Its translation: CASSLEQGPDTQYF.

CDR3 protein: CASSLNPGQPNEKLFF. CDR3 nucleotides: TGCGCCAGCAGCTTGAACCCGGGACAGCCTAATGAAAAACTGTTTTTT. The rearrangement joins TRBV5-1 to TRBJ1-4, with 7 bases matching TRBD1. Trimming took 1 base from V and 3 from J; bases not matched to a gene: 6. This CDR3 spans 16 amino acids. Germline V gene sequence: CDR1 SGHRS, CDR2 YFSETQ.

This clone was recorded once. The V and J genes are TRBV20-1 and TRBJ2-1, with D maybe TRBD2 (5 bases). The CDR3 contains 13 residues. Trimming removed 3 bases at V and 13 bases at J, with 19 bases between. Germline V gene data show CDR1 as DFQATT and CDR2 as SNEGSKA (reference sequence). The CDR3 is CSASSPTGPGQFF. The CDR3 bases are TGCAGTGCTAGTTCACCGACCGGACCGGGACAGTTCTTC.

The rearrangement uses TRBV6-5 and TRBJ1-3; TRBD1 might be the D (5 bases). Per germline, CDR1 MNHEY and CDR2 SVGAGI. This CDR3 spans 14 amino acids. Trimming stripped 5 bases from V and 1 base from J, with 9 bases between. CDR3 bases: TGTGCCAGCAGTCTCCAGGGTTCTGGAAACACCATATATTTT. Protein sequence: CASSLQGSGNTIYF.

To note about this clone: Because the CDR3's place on the DNA is in doubt, the DNA is left out and the CDR3 is given as listed by TCRdb. This rearrangement joins TRBV7-2 to TRBJ2-3; TRBD2 is the table's D call, not checked against the DNA. Germline CDR1 reads SGHTA; CDR2 reads FQGNSA. The CDR3 length is 16 residues, termini included. The CDR3 reads CASSFGRGAASGSEYF.

In its sample, this clone was seen many times. This chain connects TRBV4-2 to TRBJ2-7; 7 nucleotides match TRBD2. This CDR3 is built from 14 residues. V gave up 0 bases and J gave up 4 bases; unmatched junction bases: 3. Looked up from germline, CDR1 is LGHNA and CDR2 is YNFKEQ. CDR3 loop: CASSQDWGGYEQYF. For the CDR3, the DNA is TGTGCCAGCAGCCAAGACTGGGGGGGTTACGAGCAGTACTTC.

This chain connects TRBV6-2 or TRBV6-3 to TRBJ1-3; TRBD1 agrees at 8 bases. J was trimmed by 0 bases and V by 0 bases; bases with no gene match: 4. Germline CDR1 reads MNHEY; CDR2 reads SVGEGT. The CDR3 contains 17 residues. CDR3 amino acids: CASSYSRTGTSGNTIYF. The CDR3 DNA reads as TGTGCCAGCAGTTACTCCAGGACAGGGACCTCTGGAAACACCATATATTTT.

The chain joins TRBV6-5 to TRBJ1-1; tentative D call: TRBD1 (5 bases). This CDR3 region has 15 residues. With 7 bases removed from V and 1 base from J, the gap between germline ends came to 16 bases. Per the germline V gene, CDR1 is MNHEY and CDR2 is SVGAGI. CDR3 loop: CASTRLPQGNTEAFF. Written as DNA, the CDR3 is TGTGCCAGCACCCGACTCCCCCAGGGGAACACTGAAGCTTTCTTT.

This clone was counted a single time. The V gene is TRBV5-1, the J gene TRBJ2-2; possible D gene TRBD2, 6 bases. Germline-derived CDR1 and CDR2 are SGHRS and YFSETQ. This CDR3 contains 17 residues. V lost 4 bases to trimming and J lost 1 base, with 17 bases between them. DNA of the CDR3: TGCGCCAGCAGCGGAAGAAGGTCTAGCGAGAACACCGGGGAGCTGTTTTTT. As protein: CASSGRRSSENTGELFF.

This clone was observed a single time. V usage is TRBV29-1 and J usage is TRBJ2-5; D not resolved. Germline values: CDR1 SQVTM, CDR2 ANQGSEA. CDR3 length: 12 amino acids. Trimming shortened V by 2 bases and J by 5 bases, and 9 bases separated the two germline ends. CDR3 sequence: CSVEIGGETQYF. CDR3 DNA: TGCAGCGTTGAAATTGGTGGCGAGACCCAGTACTTC.

The genes are TRBV7-9 and TRBJ1-2; TRBD1 aligns across 11 bases. The germline gives CDR1 SEHNR, CDR2 FQNEAQ (reference sequence). V dropped 3 bases and J dropped 7; count of bases not matched to a gene: 1. The CDR3 covers 13 residues. The CDR3 is CASSLGTGGGYTF. The CDR3 DNA sequence: TGTGCCAGCAGCTTGGGGACAGGGGGTGGCTACACCTTC.

This clone was counted between two and nine times. The genes are TRBV5-1 and TRBJ2-1, with TRBD2 matching 8 bases. The CDR3 contains 16 residues. Germline loops: CDR1 SGHRS, CDR2 YFSETQ. V shed 2 bases and J 0 bases; nucleotides not matched to a gene: 4. The CDR3 DNA reads as TGCGCCAGCAGCTTAGCGGGGGACGCCTCCTACAATGAGCAGTTCTTC. It is translated as CASSLAGDASYNEQFF.

This clone was counted between two and nine times. J is TRBJ2-3 and V is TRBV30; TRBD2 aligns across 13 bases. The CDR3 is made up of 14 amino acids. Trimming removed 5 bases from V and 3 bases from J; junction bases left unmatched: 2. Germline V gene data show CDR1 as GTSNPN and CDR2 as SVGIG (reference sequence). DNA for the CDR3: TGTGCCTGGGGACTAGCGGGAGAGACAGATACGCAGTATTTT. It translates to CAWGLAGETDTQYF.

This clone is a singleton in its sample. J is TRBJ1-5 and V is TRBV6-5; a weak D match, TRBD1 (6 bases). Trimming left V 4 bases short and J 3 bases short, with 13 bases between. Germline assignment: CDR1 MNHEY and CDR2 SVGAGI. This CDR3 contains 15 residues. The CDR3: CASSLGAGANQPQHF. The CDR3 nucleotides are TGTGCCAGCAGTTTAGGTGCGGGGGCCAATCAGCCCCAGCATTTT.